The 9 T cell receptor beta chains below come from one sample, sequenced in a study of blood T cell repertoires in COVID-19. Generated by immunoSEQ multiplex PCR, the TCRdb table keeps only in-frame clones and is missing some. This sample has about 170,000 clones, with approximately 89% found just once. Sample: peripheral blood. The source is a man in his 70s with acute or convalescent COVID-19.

The CDR3 loop is CASSAGAGSGRNNEQFF. CDR3 nucleotide sequence: TGTGCCAGCAGCGCCGGGGCCGGGAGCGGGAGGAACAATGAGCAGTTCTTC. This chain connects TRBV9 to TRBJ2-1, with TRBD2 matching over 9 bases. The CDR3 has 17 residues. CDR1 and CDR2 from the germline V gene are SGDLS and YYNGEE. V shed 3 bases, J shed 5 bases, and the junction held 12 bases outside the gene matches.

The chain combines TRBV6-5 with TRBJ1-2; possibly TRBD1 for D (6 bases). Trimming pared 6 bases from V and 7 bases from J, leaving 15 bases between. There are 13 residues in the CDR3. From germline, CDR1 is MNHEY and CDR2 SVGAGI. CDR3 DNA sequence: TGTGCCAGCAGCCCGACCACAGGGCTTGGCTACACCTTC. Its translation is CASSPTTGLGYTF.

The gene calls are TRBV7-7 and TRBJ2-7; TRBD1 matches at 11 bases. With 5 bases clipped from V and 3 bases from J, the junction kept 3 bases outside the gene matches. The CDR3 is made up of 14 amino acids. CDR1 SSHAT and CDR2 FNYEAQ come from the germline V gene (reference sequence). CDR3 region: CASSPGTGGYEQYF. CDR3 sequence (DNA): TGTGCCAGCAGCCCGGGGACAGGGGGCTACGAGCAGTACTTC.

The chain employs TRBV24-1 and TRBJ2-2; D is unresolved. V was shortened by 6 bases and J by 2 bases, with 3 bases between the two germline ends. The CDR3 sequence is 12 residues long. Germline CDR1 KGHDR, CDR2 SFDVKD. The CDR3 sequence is CATSTNTGELFF. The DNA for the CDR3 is TGTGCCACCAGTACTAACACCGGGGAGCTGTTTTTT.

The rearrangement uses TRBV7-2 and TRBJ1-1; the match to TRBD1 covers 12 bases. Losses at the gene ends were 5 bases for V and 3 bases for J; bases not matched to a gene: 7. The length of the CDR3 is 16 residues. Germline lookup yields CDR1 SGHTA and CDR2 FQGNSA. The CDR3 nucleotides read TGTGCCAGCAGCCCCGGGACAGGGGGCCCCTACACTGAAGCTTTCTTT. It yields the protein CASSPGTGGPYTEAFF.

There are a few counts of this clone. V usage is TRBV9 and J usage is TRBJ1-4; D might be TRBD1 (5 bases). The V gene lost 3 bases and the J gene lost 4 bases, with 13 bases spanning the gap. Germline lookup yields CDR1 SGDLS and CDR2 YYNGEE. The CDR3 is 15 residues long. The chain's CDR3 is CASSALGGNNEKLFF. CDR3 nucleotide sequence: TGTGCCAGCAGCGCCCTCGGGGGTAATAATGAAAAACTGTTTTTT.

CDR3 nucleotides: TGCGCCAGCAGCTTGGGGCTAGCGGGATCCACCTCCTACAATGAGCAGTTCTTC. Translating it yields CASSLGLAGSTSYNEQFF. This sequence joins TRBV5-1 and TRBJ2-1, with 9 bases lining up with TRBD2. The V gene's germline CDR1 is SGHRS and CDR2 YFSETQ. V dropped 0 bases and J dropped 0; count of bases not matched to a gene: 7. The CDR3 has 18 residues.

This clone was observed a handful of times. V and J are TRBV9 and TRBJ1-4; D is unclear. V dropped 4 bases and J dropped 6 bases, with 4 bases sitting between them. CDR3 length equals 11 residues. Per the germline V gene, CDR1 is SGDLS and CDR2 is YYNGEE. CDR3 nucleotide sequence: TGTGCCAGCAGCCGGGATGAAAAACTGTTTTTT. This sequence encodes CASSRDEKLFF. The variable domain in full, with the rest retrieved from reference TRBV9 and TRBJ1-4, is DSGVTQTPKHLITATGQRVTLRCSPRSGDLSVYWYQQSLDQGLQFLIQYYNGEERAKGNILERFSAQQFPDLHSELNLSSLELGDSALYFCASSRDEKLFFGSGTQLSVL.

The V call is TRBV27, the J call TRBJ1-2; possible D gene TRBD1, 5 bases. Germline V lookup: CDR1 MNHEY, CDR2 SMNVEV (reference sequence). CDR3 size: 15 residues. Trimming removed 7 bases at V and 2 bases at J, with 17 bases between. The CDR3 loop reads CASTSLDNLNYGYTF. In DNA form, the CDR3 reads TGTGCCAGCACTTCCCTGGACAACCTGAACTATGGCTACACCTTC.